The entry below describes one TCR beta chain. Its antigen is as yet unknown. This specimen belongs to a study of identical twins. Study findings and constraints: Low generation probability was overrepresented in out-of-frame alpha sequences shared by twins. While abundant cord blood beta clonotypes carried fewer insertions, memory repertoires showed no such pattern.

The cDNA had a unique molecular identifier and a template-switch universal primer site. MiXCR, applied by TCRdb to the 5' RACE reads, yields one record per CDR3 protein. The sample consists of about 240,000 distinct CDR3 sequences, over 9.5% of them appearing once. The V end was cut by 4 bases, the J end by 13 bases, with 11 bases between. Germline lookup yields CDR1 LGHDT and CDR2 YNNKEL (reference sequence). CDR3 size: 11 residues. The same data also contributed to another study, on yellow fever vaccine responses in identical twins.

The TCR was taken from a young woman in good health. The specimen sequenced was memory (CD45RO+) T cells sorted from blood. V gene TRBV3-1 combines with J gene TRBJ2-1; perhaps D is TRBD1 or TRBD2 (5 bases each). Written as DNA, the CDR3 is TGTGCCAGCAGCCTAGGGACGGGTCAGTTCTTC. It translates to CASSLGTGQFF.